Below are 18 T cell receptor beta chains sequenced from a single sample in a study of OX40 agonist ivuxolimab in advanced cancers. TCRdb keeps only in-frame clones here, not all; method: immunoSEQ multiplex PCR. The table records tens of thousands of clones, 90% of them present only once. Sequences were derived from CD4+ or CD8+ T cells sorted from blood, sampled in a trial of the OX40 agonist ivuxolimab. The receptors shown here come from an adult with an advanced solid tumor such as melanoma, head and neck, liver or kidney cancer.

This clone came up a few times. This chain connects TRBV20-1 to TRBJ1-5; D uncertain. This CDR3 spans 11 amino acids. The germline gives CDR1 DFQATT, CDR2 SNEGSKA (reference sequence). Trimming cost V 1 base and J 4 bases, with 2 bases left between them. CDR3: CSARGNQPQHF. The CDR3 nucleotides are TGCAGTGCTAGAGGTAATCAGCCCCAGCATTTT.

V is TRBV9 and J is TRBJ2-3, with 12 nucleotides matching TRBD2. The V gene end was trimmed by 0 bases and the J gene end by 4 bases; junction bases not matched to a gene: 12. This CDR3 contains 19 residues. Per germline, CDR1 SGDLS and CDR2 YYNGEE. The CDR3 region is CASSVGPLLAGGWADTQYF. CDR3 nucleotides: TGTGCCAGCAGCGTAGGCCCTCTTCTAGCGGGAGGGTGGGCAGATACGCAGTATTTT.

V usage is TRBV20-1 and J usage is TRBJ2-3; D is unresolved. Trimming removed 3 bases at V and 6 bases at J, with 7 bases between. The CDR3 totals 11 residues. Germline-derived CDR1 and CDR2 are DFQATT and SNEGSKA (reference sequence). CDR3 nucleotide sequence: TGCAGTGCTAGGTCCGGCGATACGCAGTATTTT. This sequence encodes CSARSGDTQYF.

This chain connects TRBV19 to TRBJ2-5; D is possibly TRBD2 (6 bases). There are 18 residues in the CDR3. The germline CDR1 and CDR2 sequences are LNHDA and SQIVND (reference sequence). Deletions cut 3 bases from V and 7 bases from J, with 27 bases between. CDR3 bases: TGTGCCAGTAGTATCGGGCGGATCGGCGGGACCCATCTGGGGACCCAGTACTTC. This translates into CASSIGRIGGTHLGTQYF.

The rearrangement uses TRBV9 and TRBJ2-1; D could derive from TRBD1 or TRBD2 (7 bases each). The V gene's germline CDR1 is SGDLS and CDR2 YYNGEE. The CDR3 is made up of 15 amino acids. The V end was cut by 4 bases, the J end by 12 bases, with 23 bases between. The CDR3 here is CASSPGGGHTQGQFF. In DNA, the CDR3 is TGTGCCAGCAGCCCAGGGGGGGGACACACTCAGGGGCAGTTCTTC.

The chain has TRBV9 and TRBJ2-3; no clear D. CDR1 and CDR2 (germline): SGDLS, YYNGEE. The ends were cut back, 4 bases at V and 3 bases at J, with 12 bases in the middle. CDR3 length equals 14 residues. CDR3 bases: TGTGCCAGCAGCCCAGAGCTCCTAACAGATACGCAGTATTTT. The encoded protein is CASSPELLTDTQYF.

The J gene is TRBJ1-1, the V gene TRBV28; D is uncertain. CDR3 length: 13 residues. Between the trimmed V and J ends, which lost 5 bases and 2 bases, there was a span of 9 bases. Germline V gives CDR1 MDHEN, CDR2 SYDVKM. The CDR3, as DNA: TGTGCCAGCAGTCTAACGGGAAACACTGAAGCTTTCTTT. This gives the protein CASSLTGNTEAFF.

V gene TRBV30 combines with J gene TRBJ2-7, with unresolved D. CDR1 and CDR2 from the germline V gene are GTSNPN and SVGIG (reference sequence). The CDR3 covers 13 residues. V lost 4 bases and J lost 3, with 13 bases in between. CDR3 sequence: CAWNNPILYEQYF. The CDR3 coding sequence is TGTGCCTGGAATAACCCTATTCTCTACGAGCAGTACTTC.

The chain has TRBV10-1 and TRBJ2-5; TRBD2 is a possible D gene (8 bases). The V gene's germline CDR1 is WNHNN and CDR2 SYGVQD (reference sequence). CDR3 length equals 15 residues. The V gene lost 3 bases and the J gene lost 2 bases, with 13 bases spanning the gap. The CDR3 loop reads CASSDSGTAQETQYF. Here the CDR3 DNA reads TGCGCCAGCAGTGATAGCGGGACAGCACAAGAGACCCAGTACTTC.

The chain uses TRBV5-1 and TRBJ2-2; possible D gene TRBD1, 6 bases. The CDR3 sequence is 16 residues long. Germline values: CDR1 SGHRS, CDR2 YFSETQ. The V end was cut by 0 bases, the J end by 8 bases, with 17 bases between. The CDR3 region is CASSLVPGRGYGELFF. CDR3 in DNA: TGCGCCAGCAGCTTGGTTCCTGGCAGGGGATATGGGGAGCTGTTTTTT.

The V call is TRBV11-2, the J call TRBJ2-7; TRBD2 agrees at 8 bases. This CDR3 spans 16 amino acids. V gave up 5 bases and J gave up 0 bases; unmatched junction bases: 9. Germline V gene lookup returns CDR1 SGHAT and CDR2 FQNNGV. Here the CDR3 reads CASSPRGAGVSYEQYF. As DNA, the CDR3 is TGTGCCAGCAGCCCTAGAGGAGCGGGAGTCTCCTACGAGCAGTACTTC.

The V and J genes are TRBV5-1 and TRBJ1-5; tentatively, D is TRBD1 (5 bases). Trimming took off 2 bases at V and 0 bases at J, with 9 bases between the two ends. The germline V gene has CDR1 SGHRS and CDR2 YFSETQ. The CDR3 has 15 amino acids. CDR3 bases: TGCGCCAGCAGCTTCGGGGGACTTAGCAATCAGCCCCAGCATTTT. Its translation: CASSFGGLSNQPQHF.

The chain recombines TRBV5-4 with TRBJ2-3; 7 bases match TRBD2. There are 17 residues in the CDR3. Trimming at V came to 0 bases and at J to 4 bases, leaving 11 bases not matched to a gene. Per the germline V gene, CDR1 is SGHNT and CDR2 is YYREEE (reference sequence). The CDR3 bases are TGTGCCAGCAGCTTGGTTAAGGGAGGGAAAGGGTCAGATACGCAGTATTTT. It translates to CASSLVKGGKGSDTQYF.

The chain's CDR3 is CASSQGGRSTDTQYF. In DNA form, the CDR3 reads TGCGCCAGCAGCCAAGGGGGTAGGAGCACAGATACGCAGTATTTT. The chain joins TRBV4-3 to TRBJ2-3, with D hard to call. Germline values: CDR1 LGHNA, CDR2 YSLEER. The CDR3 is made up of 15 amino acids. Trimming pared 1 base from V and 0 bases from J, leaving 8 bases between.

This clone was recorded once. CDR3 protein: CASTGTDTQYF. In nucleotides, the CDR3 is TGTGCCAGCACCGGCACAGATACGCAGTATTTT. The chain links TRBV7-2 to TRBJ2-3; no clear D. Germline assignment: CDR1 SGHTA and CDR2 FQGNSA. V was pared by 7 bases and J by 1 base, with 3 bases between. This CDR3 spans 11 amino acids.

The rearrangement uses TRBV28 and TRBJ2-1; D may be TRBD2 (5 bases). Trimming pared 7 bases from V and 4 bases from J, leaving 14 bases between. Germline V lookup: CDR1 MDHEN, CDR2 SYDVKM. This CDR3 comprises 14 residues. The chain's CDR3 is CASTAAGPYNEQFF. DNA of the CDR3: TGTGCCAGCACGGCGGCGGGCCCGTACAATGAGCAGTTCTTC.

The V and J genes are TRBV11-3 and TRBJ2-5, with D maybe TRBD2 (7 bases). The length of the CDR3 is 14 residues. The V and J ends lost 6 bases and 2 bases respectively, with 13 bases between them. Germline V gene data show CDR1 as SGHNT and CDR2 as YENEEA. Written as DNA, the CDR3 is TGTGCCAGCAGTGGGAGGGGGGGACAAGAGACCCAGTACTTC. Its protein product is CASSGRGGQETQYF.

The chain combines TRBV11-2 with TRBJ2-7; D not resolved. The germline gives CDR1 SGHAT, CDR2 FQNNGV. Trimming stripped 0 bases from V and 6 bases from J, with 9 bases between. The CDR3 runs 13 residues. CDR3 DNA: TGTGCCAGCAGCTTAGATCTGGTGGTCGAGCAGTACTTC. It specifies CASSLDLVVEQYF.